These T cell receptor beta chains were read from a single sample in a study of blood T cell repertoires in COVID-19. This table comes from immunoSEQ multiplex PCR, and its TCRdb copy is limited to in-frame clones, with some not included. The sample yields hundreds of thousands of clones, around 90% seen once. Input material: PBMCs or T cells enriched from blood (not recorded which). The source is a woman aged 50 to 65 who had recovered from COVID-19. The conserved cysteine and the conserved F or W are not part of the CDR3 here. D genes are given only for firm matches.

V,D,CDR3
TRBV4-1,TRBD2,ASSQDQAGGRETQY
TRBV7-9,TRBD2,ASRSPGGSYNEQF
TRBV14,TRBD1,ASSGDDRAPVGGYT
TRBV18,TRBD1,ASSPFGQGTYSPLH
TRBV2,TRBD1,ASESSRTGGYEQY
TRBV27,-,ASSSQDLFTWQY
TRBV6-5,-,ASSYSSKPTDTQY
TRBV5-4,TRBD2,AGGGRYTGELF
TRBV18,TRBD2,ASSRKGQVASGSGLRETQY
TRBV5-1,TRBD1,ASSYGTGYNEQF
TRBV6-5,TRBD1,ASSFGQGRDTQY
TRBV11-2,-,ASSLDQGPEQF
TRBV27,TRBD2,ASTGSGRPDNEQF
TRBV27,TRBD1,ASSLVPLGQGTGELF
TRBV7-9,TRBD2,ASSLLTSGYNEQF
TRBV5-1,TRBD2,ASSTAGGPFNEQF
TRBV28,-,ASSSMTVTNEKLF
TRBV28,TRBD1,ASSQPGTGAGYNEQY
TRBV5-6,-,ASSAVGTQY
TRBV18,TRBD2,ASSSAGGPSDTQY
TRBV11-2,-,ASSSWGGAGSTEAF
TRBV5-1,TRBD1,ASSWGQGPTEAF
TRBV7-9,-,ASSLRLNTEAF
TRBV28,-,ASSPQGYSNQPQH
TRBV10-1,-,ASRVVRYYSPLH
TRBV11-2,-,ASRSVRGGSYEQY
TRBV4-1,-,ASSQASVDYEQY
TRBV14,-,ASSQDLAVGNTIY
TRBV11-2,TRBD2,ASSRGGSSTDTQY
TRBV28,TRBD1,ATEDRASTDTQY
TRBV7-9,-,ASSQDTGSFSPLH
TRBV5-4,TRBD1,ASSLAPTGADYEQY
TRBV28,-,ASSLTGTNEKLF
TRBV2,TRBD1,ASSPTGTGRSLNEKLF
TRBV28,TRBD1,ASSSDRARLSGNTIY
TRBV28,TRBD1,ASSSFRDRGSYEQY
TRBV9,TRBD2,ASSVDLAGAGYNEQF
TRBV19,TRBD1,ASRAQGQGHGEKLF
TRBV28,TRBD1,AATGGNQPQH
TRBV10-3,-,AISRQDVYNSPLH
TRBV9,-,ASSVETGEKLF
TRBV5-4,-,ASTSGSRGGTDTQY
TRBV7-2,TRBD2,ASSSGRAVETQY
TRBV14,-,ASSQQGITEAF
TRBV2,-,ASRGDMIGELF
TRBV19,-,ASSGFGQPGSVQETQY
TRBV28,TRBD1,ASSSSRDRVTDTQY
TRBV5-1,-,ASTGGAGYT
TRBV15,TRBD2,ATSRDMGSGSGETQY
TRBV2,-,ASKAENNSPLH
TRBV14,-,ASSPTIGQQALPLH
TRBV19,-,ASKAGLRDQPQH
TRBV5-1,-,ASSLDLGTYEQY
TRBV4-2,TRBD2,ASSQDSGGAGVQETQY
TRBV6-5,TRBD2,ASRTSGRYEQY
TRBV6-2/TRBV6-3,-,ASSSGLWNEQY
TRBV2,TRBD2,ASSDVAGERAAGELF
TRBV6-5,-,ASSLERESGYT
TRBV2,-,ASSQELSNQPQH